A single sample is the source of the 30 T cell receptor beta chains below, sequenced in a study of blood T cells in healthy people across ages (dated by TCRdb to the mid-2010s). Libraries were constructed by 5' RACE. Sequencing used an Illumina HiSeq 2500. The second PCR ran for roughly 7 to 12 cycles and used a J-beta primer mix along with a sample-barcoded 5' primer. TCRdb reprocessing: public reads trimmed at Q25 with fastp, clones called with MiXCR, in-frame beta chains kept. For every CDR3 protein sequence, its rows merge into one entry that carries the most common genes and DNA. Recorded for this sample are fewer than 1.5 million distinct CDR3 sequences; roughly 40% of them occurred a single time. Of the sample, 7.9% falls within the top ten clones. Material: blood. These receptors were taken from a woman under 30 in good health.

Only a few counts were recorded for this clonotype. The gene calls are TRBV7-2 and TRBJ2-1; TRBD2 matches at 7 bases. CDR3 length: 15 residues. Losses at the gene ends were 5 bases for V and 4 bases for J; bases not matched to a gene: 8. Germline V CDR1 and CDR2: SGHTA, FQGNSA. The CDR3 loop reads CASSQGLGIYNEQFF. CDR3 sequence (DNA): TGTGCCAGCAGCCAAGGACTAGGAATTTACAATGAGCAGTTCTTC.

Many counts were recorded for this clonotype. The chain couples TRBV24-1 to TRBJ2-3; 11 nucleotides align to TRBD2. Germline V lookup: CDR1 KGHDR, CDR2 SFDVKD. This CDR3 contains 15 residues. Unmatched junction bases numbered 2, after V lost 5 bases and J lost 2 bases. The CDR3 coding sequence is TGTGCCACCAGTGTAGCGGGGGGGGCCACAGATACGCAGTATTTT. It is translated as CATSVAGGATDTQYF.

J is TRBJ2-7 and V is TRBV28, with unresolved D. Trimming cost V 2 bases and J 6 bases, with 20 bases left between them. CDR3 size: 16 residues. Germline lookup yields CDR1 MDHEN and CDR2 SYDVKM. This CDR3 reads CASSLSQLSRSSEQYF. In nucleotides, the CDR3 is TGTGCCAGCAGTTTAAGCCAACTCAGTCGGTCGAGCGAGCAGTACTTC.

This clonotype was seen only a few times. V usage is TRBV11-2 and J usage is TRBJ2-1; 7 nucleotides match TRBD2. The length of the CDR3 is 12 residues. After removal of 8 bases from V and 4 bases from J, the junction contained 2 bases not matched to a gene. CDR1 and CDR2 from the germline V gene are SGHAT and FQNNGV. DNA for the CDR3: TGTGCCAGCGGGGGGGGGTACAATGAGCAGTTCTTC. It encodes CASGGGYNEQFF.

V and J are TRBV3-1 and TRBJ1-2, with D unclear. Trimming removed 4 bases at V and 2 bases at J, with 14 bases between. Germline-derived CDR1 and CDR2 are LGHDT and YNNKEL (reference sequence). This CDR3 has 15 amino acids. In DNA form, the CDR3 reads TGTGCCAGCAGCCCTGGCGGTGACGGAAACTATGGCTACACCTTC. It translates to CASSPGGDGNYGYTF.

The rearrangement links TRBV5-5 to TRBJ1-6; TRBD1 is a possible D gene (5 bases). V was clipped by 6 bases and J by 7 bases, with 20 bases between them. The CDR3 has 16 amino acids. CDR1 SGHKS and CDR2 YYEKEE come from the germline V gene (reference sequence). The CDR3 here is CASTLGGGVNNSPLHF. In DNA, the CDR3 is TGTGCCAGCACCCTGGGGGGAGGAGTTAACAATTCACCCCTCCACTTT.

The V gene is TRBV7-9, the J gene TRBJ2-5; D tentatively fits TRBD1 or TRBD2 (6 bases each). Germline assignment: CDR1 SEHNR and CDR2 FQNEAQ (reference sequence). Trimming removed 5 bases at V and 11 bases at J, with 30 bases between. This CDR3 has 17 residues. CDR3 in amino acids: CASSPRQPGKGGNEQYF. CDR3 sequence (DNA): TGTGCCAGCAGCCCAAGACAGCCAGGCAAGGGGGGCAATGAGCAGTACTTC.

The gene calls are TRBV10-2 and TRBJ1-6; 9 bases map to TRBD1. Trimming at V came to 6 bases and at J to 6 bases, leaving 12 bases not matched to a gene. The CDR3 is 17 amino acids. Germline loops: CDR1 WSHSY, CDR2 SAAADI. This CDR3 reads CASSVIGGQGVNSPLHF. The CDR3 bases are TGCGCCAGCAGCGTAATTGGGGGACAGGGAGTTAATTCACCCCTCCACTTT.

Only a few counts were recorded for this clonotype. This rearrangement joins TRBV29-1 to TRBJ2-2; D unresolved. The CDR3 totals 14 residues. In germline, CDR1 is SQVTM, CDR2 ANQGSEA. V lost 6 bases to trimming and J lost 3 bases, with 14 bases between them. CDR3 bases: TGCAGCGTCGCGTCCTTTAGAGACACCGGGGAGCTGTTTTTT. It encodes CSVASFRDTGELFF.

The CDR3 nucleotides are TGTGCCATCAGTGATAGGGGGCCGGCCACAGATACGCAGTATTTT. This gives the protein CAISDRGPATDTQYF. This chain connects TRBV10-3 to TRBJ2-3, with TRBD1 matching 7 bases. The V segment lost 3 bases and the J segment 2 bases; nucleotides outside the gene matches: 5. Germline CDR1 reads ENHRY; CDR2 reads SYGVKD. CDR3 length: 15 residues.

In this sample, this clonotype turned up once. The V call is TRBV20-1, the J call TRBJ2-2; D uncertain. In germline, CDR1 is DFQATT, CDR2 SNEGSKA (reference sequence). CDR3 size: 14 residues. Trimming removed 5 bases at V and 6 bases at J, with 16 bases between. In DNA, the CDR3 is TGCAGTGCTCCCCTTATCCGCAACGCCGGGGAGCTGTTTTTT. Its protein product is CSAPLIRNAGELFF.

The chain links TRBV10-1 to TRBJ1-2, with D perhaps matching TRBD1 (6 bases). The CDR3 sequence is 13 residues long. The germline gives CDR1 WNHNN, CDR2 SYGVQD (reference sequence). V shed 6 bases and J shed 4 bases, with 12 bases lying between them. Here the CDR3 reads CASSRQAAYGYTF. CDR3 DNA: TGCGCCAGCAGCAGACAGGCCGCCTATGGCTACACCTTC.

This clonotype turned up a few times. V gene TRBV6-6 combines with J gene TRBJ2-5, with TRBD2 matching over 7 bases. The CDR3 consists of 17 residues. Trimming took 2 bases from V and 4 from J; bases not matched to a gene: 13. Germline V gene data show CDR1 as MNHNY and CDR2 as SVGAGI (reference sequence). The CDR3 here is CASSYGEGFGIGETQYF. DNA of the CDR3: TGTGCCAGCAGTTACGGGGAGGGGTTTGGAATCGGAGAGACCCAGTACTTC.

This clonotype was seen a few times. The chain links TRBV27 to TRBJ2-7, with D perhaps matching TRBD1 (6 bases). Germline V gene lookup returns CDR1 MNHEY and CDR2 SMNVEV (reference sequence). The ends were cut back, 4 bases at V and 2 bases at J, with 9 bases in the middle. The CDR3 is 13 residues long. The chain's CDR3 is CASSSGTPYEQYF. The CDR3 DNA follows: TGTGCCAGCAGTTCCGGGACACCCTACGAGCAGTACTTC.

The chain employs TRBV6-6 and TRBJ1-5; 7 bases line up with TRBD1. Germline assignment: CDR1 MNHNY and CDR2 SVGAGI (reference sequence). This CDR3 spans 17 amino acids. With V trimmed by 2 bases and J by 2 bases, 9 bases remained unmatched. CDR3 bases: TGTGCCAGCAGTTACGTAAGGACAGGAGCGGGCAATCAGCCCCAGCATTTT. Its translation: CASSYVRTGAGNQPQHF.

The chain combines TRBV7-2 with TRBJ2-3; the D is unclear. The length of the CDR3 is 14 residues. Germline CDR1 is SGHTA and CDR2 is FQGNSA. Trimming pared 8 bases from V and 2 bases from J, leaving 14 bases between. The CDR3 spells CASGVWVSTDTQYF. The CDR3 nucleotides read TGTGCCAGCGGGGTATGGGTTTCCACAGATACGCAGTATTTT.

The chain is built from TRBV29-1 and TRBJ1-4; weak D call: TRBD1 (5 bases). The CDR3 is 13 amino acids. V was shortened by 4 bases and J by 4 bases, with 10 bases between the two germline ends. The V gene's germline CDR1 is SQVTM and CDR2 ANQGSEA. The CDR3 spells CSVAGTFNEKLFF. Written as DNA, the CDR3 is TGCAGCGTTGCCGGGACCTTTAATGAAAAACTGTTTTTT.

This clonotype turned up a few times. The chain combines TRBV2 with TRBJ2-3, with D perhaps matching TRBD1 (6 bases). Germline CDR1 and CDR2: SNHLY and FYNNEI. There are 15 residues in the CDR3. V was trimmed by 7 bases and J by 5 bases, leaving 19 bases between them. CDR3 loop: CASKGVSIAGDTQYF. Here the CDR3 DNA reads TGTGCCAGCAAGGGGGTTTCCATAGCCGGAGATACGCAGTATTTT.

The chain recombines TRBV6-5 with TRBJ2-7, with 8 bases identical to TRBD2. V lost 2 bases, J lost 6 bases, and 6 bases stayed unmatched. CDR3 length equals 14 residues. Germline CDR1 and CDR2: MNHEY and SVGAGI. CDR3 in DNA: TGTGCCAGCAGTTACAGTAGCGGGAAATTCGAGCAGTACTTC. Translated, it gives CASSYSSGKFEQYF.

This clonotype was detected only a few times. V usage is TRBV5-1 and J usage is TRBJ2-3; the match to TRBD2 covers 7 bases. This CDR3 has 17 residues. CDR1 is SGHRS and CDR2 is YFSETQ in the germline V gene. V was clipped by 0 bases and J by 0 bases; unmatched bases: 7. The CDR3 sequence is CASSLAEAGVSTDTQYF. DNA of the CDR3: TGCGCCAGCAGCTTGGCGGAGGCGGGAGTGAGCACAGATACGCAGTATTTT.

In this sample, this clonotype turned up a few times. The chain carries TRBV12-3 or TRBV12-4 and TRBJ2-1, with 12 bases aligning to TRBD2. Germline trimming cut 8 bases from V and 0 bases from J; bases unmatched to any gene: 5. The CDR3 spans 16 residues. CDR3 DNA sequence: TGTGCCAGCGGAACTAGCGGGGGGAGCTCCTACAATGAGCAGTTCTTC. Its protein product is CASGTSGGSSYNEQFF.

Regarding this clonotype: An end of the junction does not agree with germline; a read error may underlie this. This sequence joins TRBV7-9 and TRBJ1-1; D remains ambiguous. In germline, CDR1 is SEHNR, CDR2 FQNEAQ (reference sequence). This CDR3 contains 15 residues. This CDR3 reads CASSLLQAANAEAFF. The CDR3 region has the DNA TGTGCCAGCAGCTTACTCCAGGCGGCGAACGCTGAAGCTTTCTTT.

As concerns this clonotype: An end of the junction differs from the germline gene, which may be a read error. The chain joins TRBV28 to TRBJ2-7; 7 bases are shared with TRBD1. The CDR3 spans 17 residues. The germline V gene encodes CDR1 MDHEN and CDR2 SYDVKM. Here the CDR3 reads CASSSPSTGTSSDEQYF. The CDR3 DNA is TGTGCCAGCAGTTCCCCATCGACAGGGACCAGCTCCGACGAGCAGTACTTC.

This clonotype has more than one count but fewer than ten. The chain is built from TRBV9 and TRBJ2-1; 8 nucleotides match TRBD2. The V segment lost 4 bases and the J segment 3 bases; nucleotides outside the gene matches: 12. This CDR3 is 17 amino acids long. Germline V CDR1 and CDR2: SGDLS, YYNGEE. CDR3 amino acids: CASSPRAGGGRYNEQFF. The CDR3 DNA follows: TGTGCCAGCAGCCCCCGGGCTGGCGGGGGGCGCTACAATGAGCAGTTCTTC.

This rearrangement joins TRBV29-1 to TRBJ2-1; D tentatively fits TRBD1 or TRBD2 (5 bases each). The J call may be in error: the DNA end matches TRBJ2-7 better. In germline, CDR1 is SQVTM, CDR2 ANQGSEA. This CDR3 is 14 amino acids long. The CDR3 DNA follows: TGCAGCGCCGGGGCGGCTGCCTCCTACAATGAGCAGTACTTC. Protein product: CSAGAAASYNEQYF.

The rearrangement links TRBV20-1 to TRBJ2-6; perhaps D is TRBD1 or TRBD2 (5 bases each). Germline assignment: CDR1 DFQATT and CDR2 SNEGSKA (reference sequence). V lost 1 base and J lost 2, with 12 bases in between. The CDR3 sequence is 16 residues long. The CDR3: CSARGDGGAGANVLTF. CDR3 DNA sequence: TGCAGTGCTAGAGGGGACGGTGGGGCTGGGGCCAACGTCCTGACTTTC.

This chain joins TRBV13 and TRBJ2-7; 7 nucleotides align to TRBD1. Germline CDR1 reads PRHDT; CDR2 reads FYEKMQ (reference sequence). V lost 4 bases and J lost 1; bases outside the gene matches: 4. This CDR3 contains 14 residues. CDR3 DNA: TGTGCCAGCAGCTACGGGGACAGTTCCTACGAGCAGTACTTC. This gives the protein CASSYGDSSYEQYF.

The chain links TRBV11-2 to TRBJ2-1; D unclear. The last part of the DNA fits TRBJ2-7 better; the J call may be wrong. CDR3 length: 17 residues. Germline assignment: CDR1 SGHAT and CDR2 FQNNGV. This CDR3 is CASSLDLVDVSYNEQYF. The CDR3 DNA follows: TGTGCCAGCAGCTTAGATTTGGTGGACGTTTCCTACAATGAGCAGTACTTC.

Concerning this clonotype itself: The CDR3 does not close with the conserved phenylalanine or tryptophan, likely indicating a read error. The chain combines TRBV4-2 with TRBJ1-5; D is uncertain. The V and J ends lost 0 bases and 4 bases respectively, with 10 bases between them. The V gene's germline CDR1 is LGHNA and CDR2 YNFKEQ. The CDR3 length is 15 residues. The CDR3: CASSQDGQINQPQHC. For the CDR3, the DNA is TGTGCCAGCAGCCAAGATGGGCAGATTAATCAGCCCCAGCATTGT.

This sequence joins TRBV7-9 and TRBJ1-4; D gene unclear. Germline V gene lookup returns CDR1 SEHNR and CDR2 FQNEAQ (reference sequence). Trimming took 8 bases from V and 5 from J, leaving 9 bases between them. This CDR3 comprises 12 residues. DNA of the CDR3: TGTGCCAGCTCTGGGGTAAATGAAAAACTGTTTTTT. This encodes CASSGVNEKLFF. The whole variable domain, filled in from reference TRBV7-9 and TRBJ1-4, reads DTGVSQNPRHKITKRGQNVTFRCDPISEHNRLYWYRQTLGQGPEFLTYFQNEAQLEKSRLLSDRFSAERPKGSFSTLEIQRTEQGDSAMYLCASSGVNEKLFFGSGTQLSVL.